Shown below are 9 T cell receptor beta chains from a single sample sequenced in a study of T-cell reconstitution after alpha-beta-depleted transplantation in children (dated by TCRdb to about 2016). Libraries were prepared through PCR. The sequencing machine was an Illumina HiSeq 2500. To normalize quantification of the TCRbeta repertoire, the TCR libraries were built with molecular barcoding that relied on unique molecular identifiers. Through fastp at Q25 and MiXCR, TCRdb rebuilt clones from the public reads, retaining in-frame beta chains. Every distinct CDR3 protein forms one entry, paired with its most common genes and DNA. The sample records hundreds of thousands of distinct CDR3 sequences, about 12% of which are singletons. The ten biggest clones cover 0.79% of the sample. Sample treatment or condition, as interpreted from the label and publication: allogeneic hematopoietic cell transplantation with graft depleted of TCRalphabeta T cells and CD19 B cells.

The specimen was PBMCs, collected before TCRalphabeta/CD19-depleted stem cell transplant. The receptors come from a girl aged 2 to 9 with congenital amegakaryocytic thrombocytopenia, due to receive a stem cell transplant.

The rearrangement links TRBV20-1 to TRBJ2-7; tentatively, D is TRBD2 (5 bases). Trimming took 5 bases from V and 5 from J, leaving 10 bases between them. The CDR3 extends over 11 amino acids. Germline loops: CDR1 DFQATT, CDR2 SNEGSKA (reference sequence). CDR3 nucleotides: TGCAGTGCTCAAAGAGGGAACGAGCAGTACTTC. Amino acids: CSAQRGNEQYF.

This clonotype was picked up many times. The rearrangement links TRBV12-3 or TRBV12-4 to TRBJ2-3; no clear D. V gave up 2 bases and J gave up 1 base, with 10 bases separating them. The CDR3 runs to 15 residues. This chain's CDR3 is CASSLYSAGTDTQYF. The CDR3 nucleotides read TGTGCCAGCAGTTTATACTCAGCCGGCACAGATACGCAGTATTTT.

This clonotype was seen repeatedly, ten times or more. The V and J genes are TRBV11-2 and TRBJ2-3; D unclear. V lost 1 base and J 0 bases, leaving 8 bases between the germline ends. The length of the CDR3 is 15 residues. Per the germline V gene, CDR1 is SGHAT and CDR2 is FQNNGV. CDR3 loop: CASSLVSPSTDTQYF. In nucleotides, the CDR3 is TGTGCCAGCAGCTTAGTCAGTCCTAGCACAGATACGCAGTATTTT. Based on the CDR3 plus reference TRBV11-2 and TRBJ2-3, the full variable domain is EAGVAQSPRYKIIEKRQSVAFWCNPISGHATLYWYQQILGQGPKLLIQFQNNGVVDDSQLPKDRFSAERLKGVDSTLKIQPAKLEDSAVYLCASSLVSPSTDTQYFGPGTRLTVL.

Only a few counts were recorded for this clonotype. The chain joins TRBV12-3 or TRBV12-4 to TRBJ2-3, with 8 positions matching TRBD2. This CDR3 comprises 16 residues. V was pared by 8 bases and J by 3 bases, with 13 bases of the junction left unmatched. CDR3 nucleotide sequence: TGTGCCAGCGAGCTGATACCGGGACTAGATACAGATACGCAGTATTTT. Translated: CASELIPGLDTDTQYF.

Note on this clonotype: Since a much larger clone is just one base distant, this may be a read error. The chain employs TRBV5-1 and TRBJ1-5; possible D gene TRBD1, 5 bases. Germline V gene data show CDR1 as SGHRS and CDR2 as YFSETQ. V lost 4 bases and J 2 bases, leaving 19 bases between the germline ends. The CDR3 has 17 residues. The DNA for the CDR3 is TGCGCCAGCAGCCTGGGCGGGGGGACCGATGGCAATCAGCCCCAGCATTTT. It yields the protein CASSLGGGTDGNQPQHF.

In its sample, this clonotype was seen many times. The J gene is TRBJ2-7, the V gene TRBV20-1; 10 positions match TRBD2. The CDR3 consists of 12 residues. The germline CDR1 and CDR2 sequences are DFQATT and SNEGSKA (reference sequence). With 6 bases clipped from V and 5 bases from J, the junction kept 4 bases outside the gene matches. This chain's CDR3 is CSALSGRNEQYF. The CDR3, as DNA: TGCAGTGCCCTTAGCGGGAGGAACGAGCAGTACTTC.

In this sample, this clonotype turned up many times. The chain has TRBV9 and TRBJ2-3, with TRBD2 matching over 13 bases. This CDR3 is 17 amino acids long. Germline V CDR1 and CDR2: SGDLS, YYNGEE. Losses at the gene ends were 3 bases for V and 3 bases for J; bases not matched to a gene: 7. The CDR3 bases are TGTGCCAGCAGCGCCTCATGGACTAGCGGGAGTACAGATACGCAGTATTTT. This gives the protein CASSASWTSGSTDTQYF. Together with reference TRBV9 and TRBJ2-3, the CDR3 gives the full variable domain: DSGVTQTPKHLITATGQRVTLRCSPRSGDLSVYWYQQSLDQGLQFLIQYYNGEERAKGNILERFSAQQFPDLHSELNLSSLELGDSALYFCASSASWTSGSTDTQYFGPGTRLTVL.

Ten or more counts support this clonotype. The chain employs TRBV12-3 or TRBV12-4 and TRBJ2-1; unclear D gene. The CDR3 length is 12 residues. The V gene lost 5 bases and the J gene lost 6 bases, with 8 bases spanning the gap. CDR3 DNA sequence: TGTGCCAGCAGTCCCTTTATCAATGAGCAGTTCTTC. This gives the protein CASSPFINEQFF.

V is TRBV5-1 and J is TRBJ2-5; D perhaps matches TRBD1 (5 bases). V gave up 1 base and J gave up 3 bases, with 10 bases separating them. Germline values: CDR1 SGHRS, CDR2 YFSETQ. The CDR3 spans 14 residues. DNA for the CDR3: TGCGCCAGCAGCTTGAATGGACATAAAGAGACCCAGTACTTC. It is translated as CASSLNGHKETQYF.